Shown below are 28 T cell receptor beta chains from a single sample sequenced in a study of cytomegalovirus exposure and HLA in healthy donors. A multiplex PCR was run with 60 Vbeta primers and 13 Jbeta primers. Some clones are missing from TCRdb's copy, which holds only in-frame ones; the method was immunoSEQ multiplex PCR. In the table there are roughly 74,000 clones, over 70% of which are singletons. Input material: PBMCs. All receptors derive from a man aged 40-49 years in good health and CMV-seronegative.

The chain recombines TRBV11-2 with TRBJ2-1; 8 bases align to TRBD2. J was trimmed by 4 bases and V by 4 bases; bases with no gene match: 12. This CDR3 is 17 amino acids long. Germline loops: CDR1 SGHAT, CDR2 FQNNGV. CDR3 nucleotides: TGTGCCAGCAGCTCGCCGGGGAGCGGGAGAGGTTACAATGAGCAGTTCTTC. It is translated as CASSSPGSGRGYNEQFF.

The chain combines TRBV15 with TRBJ1-5; D remains ambiguous. CDR1 and CDR2 (germline): LNHNV, YYDKDF (reference sequence). The CDR3 runs to 15 residues. V lost 5 bases and J 3 bases, leaving 14 bases between the germline ends. This CDR3 reads CATSVSQDTNQPQHF. CDR3 DNA sequence: TGTGCCACCAGCGTAAGCCAGGATACCAATCAGCCCCAGCATTTT.

This clone showed up just a few times. V and J are TRBV19 and TRBJ2-3, with TRBD2 matching 9 bases. The germline CDR1 and CDR2 sequences are LNHDA and SQIVND (reference sequence). Trimming took 5 bases from V and 4 from J; bases not matched to a gene: 10. This CDR3 has 16 amino acids. Here the CDR3 reads CASSSRVSGRADTQYF. The DNA of the CDR3 is TGTGCCAGTAGTTCCAGGGTTAGCGGGAGAGCAGATACGCAGTATTTT.

A single count supports this clone. CDR3 nucleotides: TGTGCCAGCCCCCCGCGTTTTGTCAGGGGGCGGGCTGAAGCTTTCTTT. It encodes CASPPRFVRGRAEAFF. The rearrangement links TRBV28 to TRBJ1-1; the match to TRBD1 covers 8 bases. Germline values: CDR1 MDHEN, CDR2 SYDVKM. CDR3 length equals 16 residues. Trimming at V came to 8 bases and at J to 6 bases, leaving 17 bases not matched to a gene.

The gene calls are TRBV5-1 and TRBJ2-5, with a weak D call TRBD1 (6 bases). Germline V gene data show CDR1 as SGHRS and CDR2 as YFSETQ. V was trimmed by 3 bases and J by 4 bases, leaving 19 bases between them. This CDR3 is built from 16 residues. The CDR3: CASSSRGARGGETQYF. In DNA, the CDR3 is TGCGCCAGCAGCTCCAGAGGGGCCAGGGGTGGAGAGACCCAGTACTTC.

This clone is a singleton in its sample. The V call is TRBV11-2, the J call TRBJ1-5, with 9 bases that match TRBD1. Trimming at V came to 5 bases and at J to 6 bases, leaving 8 bases not matched to a gene. CDR1 is SGHAT, CDR2 FQNNGV, per germline. The CDR3 consists of 15 residues. This CDR3 reads CASSLGQGGSQPQHF. The CDR3 DNA sequence: TGTGCCAGCAGCCTGGGACAGGGAGGCAGTCAGCCCCAGCATTTT. The full variable domain, completed using reference TRBV11-2 and TRBJ1-5, is EAGVAQSPRYKIIEKRQSVAFWCNPISGHATLYWYQQILGQGPKLLIQFQNNGVVDDSQLPKDRFSAERLKGVDSTLKIQPAKLEDSAVYLCASSLGQGGSQPQHFGDGTRLSIL.

The chain recombines TRBV7-3 with TRBJ2-7, with 10 nucleotides matching TRBD2. This CDR3 has 13 residues. Germline V CDR1 and CDR2: SGHTA, FQGTGA. Trimming took 8 bases from V and 5 from J; bases not matched to a gene: 6. CDR3 protein: CASGASGSDEQYF. CDR3 DNA sequence: TGTGCCAGCGGGGCTAGCGGGAGCGACGAGCAGTACTTC.

The J gene is TRBJ2-7, the V gene TRBV5-1, with 9 bases that match TRBD1. The CDR3 has 15 amino acids. Trimming removed 4 bases from V and 7 bases from J; junction bases left unmatched: 12. From germline, CDR1 is SGHRS and CDR2 YFSETQ. As DNA, the CDR3 is TGCGCCAGCAGCAGGAGTACGGGACAGGGCGTTGAGCAGTACTTC. It translates to CASSRSTGQGVEQYF.

The rearrangement uses TRBV7-9 and TRBJ2-5, with a tentative D call TRBD2 (5 bases). V lost 1 base and J lost 4, with 10 bases in between. CDR1 SEHNR and CDR2 FQNEAQ come from the germline V gene (reference sequence). The CDR3 covers 14 residues. The CDR3 region has the DNA TGTGCCAGCAGCTTAGTGGTCGGAGGAGAGACCCAGTACTTC. It codes for CASSLVVGGETQYF.

In this sample, this clone turned up a few times. The J gene is TRBJ2-5, the V gene TRBV4-1, with 11 bases fitting TRBD2. Germline CDR1 MGHRA, CDR2 YSYEKL. This CDR3 comprises 15 residues. V was clipped by 2 bases and J by 3 bases; unmatched bases: 2. CDR3 sequence: CASSQLTSGEETQYF. As DNA, the CDR3 is TGCGCCAGCAGCCAACTGACTAGCGGGGAAGAGACCCAGTACTTC.

V usage is TRBV19 and J usage is TRBJ2-5, with a weak D call TRBD1 (5 bases). This CDR3 contains 14 residues. CDR1 and CDR2 from the germline V gene are LNHDA and SQIVND (reference sequence). V gave up 5 bases and J gave up 5 bases, with 15 bases separating them. The CDR3 DNA sequence: TGTGCCAGTAGTCCCCGTGGGGCGCCCGAGACCCAGTACTTC. Protein: CASSPRGAPETQYF.

The rearrangement joins TRBV6-1 to TRBJ2-1; a possible D gene is TRBD2 (7 bases). Trimming left V 8 bases short and J 10 bases short, with 12 bases between. Germline assignment: CDR1 MNHNS and CDR2 SASEGT. The CDR3 length is 11 residues. The CDR3 protein is CASGGGSEQFF. CDR3 nucleotide sequence: TGTGCCAGCGGGGGGGGCAGCGAGCAGTTCTTC.

This chain joins TRBV30 and TRBJ2-2; 7 bases agree with TRBD2. The CDR3 has 19 amino acids. The ends lost 2 bases at V and 0 bases at J; junction bases unmatched: 15. Looked up from germline, CDR1 is GTSNPN and CDR2 is SVGIG (reference sequence). The CDR3 DNA sequence: TGTGCCTGGAGTAACGGGTTATGGGGACTACCGGCGAACACCGGGGAGCTGTTTTTT. Protein product: CAWSNGLWGLPANTGELFF.

This sequence joins TRBV11-1 and TRBJ2-7, with 9 bases identical to TRBD1. Per germline, CDR1 SGHAT and CDR2 FQDESV (reference sequence). The V and J ends lost 2 bases and 5 bases, in that order; junction bases with no gene match: 10. CDR3 length equals 16 residues. The CDR3 coding sequence is TGTGCCAGCAGCTTAAGTGATGTGACAGGGGGAAACGAGCAGTACTTC. Its protein product is CASSLSDVTGGNEQYF.

The V gene is TRBV30, the J gene TRBJ2-6; 7 positions agree with TRBD1. This CDR3 is built from 14 residues. In germline, CDR1 is GTSNPN, CDR2 SVGIG (reference sequence). V shed 4 bases and J 2 bases; nucleotides not matched to a gene: 2. In DNA form, the CDR3 reads TGTGCCTGGACGAGGGGGCCTGGGGCCAACGTCCTGACTTTC. Translating it yields CAWTRGPGANVLTF.

This chain connects TRBV28 to TRBJ2-7, with D perhaps TRBD1 (5 bases). The V and J ends lost 2 bases and 2 bases respectively, with 10 bases between them. The CDR3 runs 14 residues. Germline CDR1 reads MDHEN; CDR2 reads SYDVKM. The CDR3: CASSLIDRAYEQYF. CDR3 DNA: TGTGCCAGCAGTTTAATAGACAGAGCCTACGAGCAGTACTTC.

The CDR3 DNA sequence: TGCGCCAGCAGCCTAGGACTAGCGGGAACGAATGAGCAGTTCTTC. Translated, it gives CASSLGLAGTNEQFF. This chain connects TRBV5-1 to TRBJ2-1, with TRBD2 matching over 12 bases. CDR3 length: 15 residues. Per germline, CDR1 SGHRS and CDR2 YFSETQ. J lost 7 bases, V lost 4 bases, and 6 bases had no gene match.

This chain links TRBV30 with TRBJ2-3; the match to TRBD1 covers 7 bases. Germline-derived CDR1 and CDR2 are GTSNPN and SVGIG (reference sequence). The V and J ends lost 8 bases and 2 bases, in that order; junction bases with no gene match: 7. The CDR3 is made up of 13 amino acids. This chain's CDR3 is CAATGATTDTQYF. For the CDR3, the DNA is TGTGCCGCCACAGGGGCGACCACAGATACGCAGTATTTT.

The V call is TRBV29-1, the J call TRBJ2-1; perhaps TRBD2 as D (5 bases). Germline V lookup: CDR1 SQVTM, CDR2 ANQGSEA. V was pared by 7 bases and J by 7 bases, with 14 bases between. CDR3 length: 12 residues. The CDR3 is CSGVPPGNEQFF. Here the CDR3 DNA reads TGCAGCGGGGTCCCCCCGGGGAATGAGCAGTTCTTC.

For the CDR3, the DNA is TGTGCCAGCAGCTTTGGACTAGCGGGGTGGAACAATGAGCAGTTCTTC. Amino acid sequence: CASSFGLAGWNNEQFF. The genes are TRBV7-9 and TRBJ2-1; 12 positions agree with TRBD2. The CDR3 sequence is 16 residues long. The germline V gene has CDR1 SEHNR and CDR2 FQNEAQ (reference sequence). With 3 bases clipped from V and 5 bases from J, the junction kept 5 bases outside the gene matches.

This chain connects TRBV7-9 to TRBJ2-3; a weak D match, TRBD1 (6 bases). V was shortened by 3 bases and J by 5 bases, with 9 bases between the two germline ends. This CDR3 comprises 13 residues. The germline gives CDR1 SEHNR, CDR2 FQNEAQ (reference sequence). The CDR3 bases are TGTGCCAGCAGCTTGACAGGCGGAGATACGCAGTATTTT. Translation gives CASSLTGGDTQYF.

The J gene is TRBJ2-7, the V gene TRBV18; maybe TRBD2 (5 bases). The V end lost 4 bases, the J end lost 5 bases, and 12 bases lay between the germline ends. Germline loops: CDR1 KGHSH, CDR2 LQKENI. The CDR3 runs to 13 residues. CDR3 DNA sequence: TGTGCCAGCTCACTCTCGGACTCGGACGAGCAGTACTTC. The encoded protein is CASSLSDSDEQYF.

The chain links TRBV4-2 to TRBJ1-5, with unresolved D. Germline V CDR1 and CDR2: LGHNA, YNFKEQ. The CDR3 is 16 amino acids. V was trimmed by 0 bases and J by 4 bases, leaving 13 bases between them. Here the CDR3 DNA reads TGTGCCAGCAGCCAAGATCTTAGTTCGGGAAATCAGCCCCAGCATTTT. Residues: CASSQDLSSGNQPQHF.

This clone showed up just once. The CDR3 loop reads CASSGGQSSYNEQFF. The DNA of the CDR3 is TGTGCCAGCAGTGGCGGCCAGAGCTCCTACAATGAGCAGTTCTTC. The chain uses TRBV9 and TRBJ2-1, with D hard to call. Trimming took 5 bases from V and 0 from J, leaving 12 bases between them. The CDR3 has 15 amino acids. Germline V CDR1 and CDR2: SGDLS, YYNGEE.

This chain connects TRBV6-1 to TRBJ1-5, with D perhaps matching TRBD1 (6 bases). The germline V and J ends were trimmed by 5 bases and 5 bases, with 10 bases remaining between them. The CDR3 has 13 residues. Germline-derived CDR1 and CDR2 are MNHNS and SASEGT. This chain's CDR3 is CASSSDRYQPQHF. The CDR3 coding sequence is TGTGCCAGCAGTTCAGACAGGTATCAGCCCCAGCATTTT.

The rearrangement links TRBV5-1 to TRBJ1-5; weak D call: TRBD1 (6 bases). This CDR3 spans 14 amino acids. The V end lost 4 bases, the J end lost 6 bases, and 14 bases lay between the germline ends. CDR1 is SGHRS and CDR2 is YFSETQ in the germline V gene. Here the CDR3 reads CASSPGAGVQPQHF. CDR3 nucleotide sequence: TGCGCCAGCAGCCCAGGGGCAGGGGTTCAGCCCCAGCATTTT. The variable domain in full, completed from reference TRBV5-1 and TRBJ1-5, reads KAGVTQTPRYLIKTRGQQVTLSCSPISGHRSVSWYQQTPGQGLQFLFEYFSETQRNKGNFPGRFSGRQFSNSRSEMNVSTLELGDSALYLCASSPGAGVQPQHFGDGTRLSIL.

This clone came up once. The same CDR3 arises from other DNA sequences in this sample as well. This chain connects TRBV5-1 to TRBJ2-5, with a tentative D call TRBD1 (6 bases). Germline V gene lookup returns CDR1 SGHRS and CDR2 YFSETQ. The CDR3 has 16 amino acids. V lost 0 bases and J lost 5, with 17 bases in between. CDR3 residues: CASSLAGRGMGETQYF. The CDR3 region has the DNA TGCGCCAGCAGCTTGGCCGGCAGGGGAATGGGGGAGACCCAGTACTTC.

The chain has TRBV6-5 and TRBJ2-1, with D maybe TRBD2 (5 bases). CDR3 size: 13 residues. Deletions cut 6 bases from V and 6 bases from J, with 12 bases between. Germline lookup yields CDR1 MNHEY and CDR2 SVGAGI. CDR3 in amino acids: CASRLGLFNEQFF. The CDR3 region has the DNA TGTGCCAGCAGATTAGGACTTTTCAATGAGCAGTTCTTC.